The clone carrying this T cell receptor beta chain was recorded many times. Its target is not known. Unfractionated whole blood yielded total RNA. This specimen belongs to a study of human T cells and chemical hapten exposure. As for the study in general: TCR yields per sample varied, mainly owing to small pooled library volume differences. Overall study results and limits: TCRs at high frequency, those above 1 in 1000, did not change with DPC sensitization.

TCRdb passed the 5' RACE reads through MiXCR, listing each CDR3 protein once. The data show 81,000 or so distinct CDR3 sequences, 7% to 8% seen once. CDR3 length: 14 residues. Per germline, CDR1 DFQATT and CDR2 SNEGSKA (reference sequence). V gave up 3 bases and J gave up 4 bases; unmatched junction bases: 7. The source of this sequence is a male donor in good health. The gene calls are TRBV20-1 and TRBJ2-7, with 9 bases identical to TRBD2. In DNA form, the CDR3 reads TGCAGTGCTAGTGGAGGGCTAGCGGGGTACGAGCAGTACTTC. Translating gives CSASGGLAGYEQYF.